The 17 T cell receptor beta chains in this list originate from one sample, sequenced in a study of CD8 T cells in Susac syndrome. Random hexamers served to reverse transcribe about 0.45 to 1 ug RNA. TCRdb passed the immunoSEQ multiplex PCR reads through MiXCR, listing each CDR3 protein once. The table has 230,000 or so distinct CDR3 sequences, 95% seen once; the top ten hold about 0.091%. Sequencing was carried out using CD4+ T cells from PBMCs. All receptors derive from a human donor with multiple sclerosis.

The rearrangement links TRBV3-1 to TRBJ1-2, with D possibly being TRBD1 (6 bases). CDR3 size: 13 residues. Between the trimmed V and J ends, which lost 2 bases and 6 bases, there was a span of 10 bases. Per germline, CDR1 LGHDT and CDR2 YNNKEL (reference sequence). The CDR3 DNA follows: TGTGCCAGCAGCCAACGGACAGCTGATGGCTACACCTTC. As protein: CASSQRTADGYTF.

The chain is built from TRBV5-1 and TRBJ2-5, with D possibly called TRBD1 or TRBD2 (6 bases each). CDR3 size: 15 residues. Germline V gene sequence: CDR1 SGHRS, CDR2 YFSETQ. Trimming took off 0 bases at V and 3 bases at J, with 12 bases between the two ends. CDR3 sequence: CASSLGRGGKETQYF. The DNA for the CDR3 is TGCGCCAGCAGCTTGGGCAGGGGAGGTAAAGAGACCCAGTACTTC.

The rearrangement uses TRBV27 and TRBJ2-1; no clear D gene. Trimming stripped 5 bases from V and 8 bases from J, with 10 bases between. The CDR3 covers 12 residues. The V gene's germline CDR1 is MNHEY and CDR2 SMNVEV (reference sequence). The CDR3 nucleotides are TGTGCCAGCAGTCCCCTTAGCCATGAGCAGTTCTTC. Its protein is CASSPLSHEQFF.

The V gene is TRBV20-1, the J gene TRBJ2-3; D might be TRBD1 or TRBD2, each matching 5 bases. CDR1 DFQATT and CDR2 SNEGSKA come from the germline V gene (reference sequence). Trimming shortened V by 1 base and J by 4 bases, and 6 bases separated the two germline ends. The CDR3 loop spans 12 amino acids. The CDR3 loop reads CSARAGPDTQYF. The CDR3 bases are TGCAGTGCTAGAGCGGGGCCAGATACGCAGTATTTT.

This clonotype was recorded only once. The chain uses TRBV9 and TRBJ1-1; D is ambiguous. The CDR3 totals 14 residues. Trimming stripped 0 bases from V and 3 bases from J, with 9 bases between. Germline assignment: CDR1 SGDLS and CDR2 YYNGEE. CDR3 DNA: TGTGCCAGCAGCGTAGTGGGAGGTGACACTGAAGCTTTCTTT. Protein sequence: CASSVVGGDTEAFF.

The J gene is TRBJ1-2, the V gene TRBV12-3 or TRBV12-4; D may be TRBD1 (5 bases). V was clipped by 7 bases and J by 4 bases, with 19 bases between them. The CDR3 spans 15 residues. CDR3 region: CASTFSRDSLYGYTF. For the CDR3, the DNA is TGTGCCAGCACTTTTTCTCGGGACTCCCTCTATGGCTACACCTTC.

V is TRBV30 and J is TRBJ2-5, with D tentatively TRBD1 (6 bases). Germline-derived CDR1 and CDR2 are GTSNPN and SVGIG (reference sequence). CDR3 length equals 14 residues. Trimming stripped 0 bases from V and 1 base from J, with 9 bases between. CDR3 loop: CAWSVPRGQETQYF. The CDR3, as DNA: TGTGCCTGGAGTGTACCCAGGGGCCAAGAGACCCAGTACTTC.

This chain links TRBV20-1 with TRBJ2-3; 9 bases align to TRBD2. CDR3 length: 14 amino acids. V trimming: 6 bases; J trimming: 2 bases; junction bases outside the gene matches: 6. Germline-derived CDR1 and CDR2 are DFQATT and SNEGSKA (reference sequence). The DNA of the CDR3 is TGCAGTGCCTTGACTAGCGGCTTCACAGATACGCAGTATTTT. Protein sequence: CSALTSGFTDTQYF.

This clonotype has just a few counts. The rearrangement uses TRBV6-5 and TRBJ1-5, with D uncertain. Trimming took 9 bases from V and 0 from J, leaving 9 bases between them. CDR1 and CDR2 from the germline V gene are MNHEY and SVGAGI. CDR3 length equals 13 residues. As DNA, the CDR3 is TGTGCCAGTAAACGGGATAGCAATCAGCCCCAGCATTTT. Amino acid sequence: CASKRDSNQPQHF.

This clonotype was counted once. This chain uses TRBV6-6 with TRBJ2-7, with D possibly matching TRBD1 (5 bases). Between the trimmed V and J ends, which lost 2 bases and 5 bases, there was a span of 10 bases. Germline-derived CDR1 and CDR2 are MNHNY and SVGAGI (reference sequence). The CDR3 has 13 residues. The CDR3 loop reads CASSYPDSDEQYF. Written as DNA, the CDR3 is TGTGCCAGCAGTTACCCAGACAGCGACGAGCAGTACTTC.

V is TRBV14 and J is TRBJ2-6; D unresolved. The CDR3 is made up of 14 amino acids. Trimming pared 5 bases from V and 0 bases from J, leaving 5 bases between. Germline-derived CDR1 and CDR2 are SGHDN and FVKESK. CDR3 bases: TGTGCCAGCAGCAAGAGCTCTGGGGCCAACGTCCTGACTTTC. Its protein product is CASSKSSGANVLTF.

V and J are TRBV24-1 and TRBJ1-2; D remains ambiguous. This CDR3 is built from 14 residues. Germline V gives CDR1 KGHDR, CDR2 SFDVKD. V was clipped by 3 bases and J by 7 bases, with 14 bases between them. Here the CDR3 DNA reads TGTGCCACCAGTGATCATGGACGGTCGTCTGGCTACACCTTC. It yields the protein CATSDHGRSSGYTF.

This clonotype was picked up one time. V gene TRBV5-1 combines with J gene TRBJ2-5, with D possibly TRBD1 on 5 matching bases. The CDR3 sequence is 13 residues long. V dropped 3 bases and J dropped 5 bases, with 11 bases sitting between them. Germline V gene lookup returns CDR1 SGHRS and CDR2 YFSETQ. The CDR3: CASSSQGSETQYF. In DNA form, the CDR3 reads TGCGCCAGCAGCTCCCAGGGTTCGGAGACCCAGTACTTC.

The chain recombines TRBV27 with TRBJ2-7; D not certain. V was clipped by 6 bases and J by 0 bases, with 15 bases between them. Germline loops: CDR1 MNHEY, CDR2 SMNVEV (reference sequence). The CDR3 is 15 residues long. CDR3 in amino acids: CASSFVRTVSYEQYF. The DNA of the CDR3 is TGTGCCAGCAGCTTTGTTAGGACGGTCTCCTACGAGCAGTACTTC.

J is TRBJ2-1 and V is TRBV28, with D possibly TRBD2 on 6 matching bases. The V gene's germline CDR1 is MDHEN and CDR2 SYDVKM. CDR3 length: 15 residues. The V gene lost 7 bases and the J gene lost 6 bases, with 19 bases spanning the gap. Here the CDR3 reads CASTPTSLSSNEQFF. The CDR3 nucleotides read TGTGCCAGCACCCCGACTAGTCTCAGCTCCAATGAGCAGTTCTTC.

The chain couples TRBV9 to TRBJ2-3; tentative D call: TRBD2 (6 bases). CDR3 size: 14 residues. Trimming took 3 bases from V and 4 from J, leaving 12 bases between them. CDR1 and CDR2 (germline): SGDLS, YYNGEE. CDR3 nucleotide sequence: TGTGCCAGCAGCGCGACTAGTTTCCCAGATACGCAGTATTTT. The encoded protein is CASSATSFPDTQYF. Looking up the rest from reference TRBV9 and TRBJ2-3 gives the full variable domain: DSGVTQTPKHLITATGQRVTLRCSPRSGDLSVYWYQQSLDQGLQFLIQYYNGEERAKGNILERFSAQQFPDLHSELNLSSLELGDSALYFCASSATSFPDTQYFGPGTRLTVL.

The gene calls are TRBV7-8 and TRBJ2-3; 7 bases are a match to TRBD2. Trimming at V came to 6 bases and at J to 0 bases, leaving 9 bases not matched to a gene. Germline values: CDR1 SGHVS, CDR2 FQNEAQ. CDR3 length: 16 residues. The CDR3 region is CASRPTRGGSTDTQYF. CDR3 coding DNA: TGTGCCAGCAGGCCTACGCGGGGAGGGAGCACAGATACGCAGTATTTT. Together with reference TRBV7-8 and TRBJ2-3, the CDR3 gives the full variable domain: GAGVSQSPRYKVAKRGQDVALRCDPISGHVSLFWYQQALGQGPEFLTYFQNEAQLDKSGLPSDRFFAERPEGSVSTLKIQRTQQEDSAVYLCASRPTRGGSTDTQYFGPGTRLTVL.